The T cell receptor beta chain described here comes from a study of identical twins. cDNA carried unique molecular identifiers, and a universal primer site was added by template switching. TCRdb re-called the 5' RACE reads through MiXCR, storing one row per CDR3 protein. The sample holds some 1,600,000 distinct CDR3 sequences, less than 40% seen once. As to this clonotype: The antigen is undetermined.

Per germline, CDR1 SNHLY and CDR2 FYNNEI. V was pared by 1 base and J by 13 bases, with 8 bases between. CDR3 length: 11 residues. Notes on the study in general: Part of the zero-insertion signal could reflect confounding by invariant MAIT and iNKT cells. Memory repertoires lacked the insertion deficit that abundant cord blood beta clonotypes showed.

This clonotype originated in a newborn girl in good health. Sequencing was done on a sample of cord blood. V usage is TRBV2 and J usage is TRBJ2-4, with D perhaps given as TRBD1 or TRBD2 (5 bases each). CDR3 nucleotide sequence: TGTGCCAGCAGTGAAGGGGGACGGCAGTACTTC. This codes for CASSEGGRQYF.